This entry features one TCR beta chain sequence. The antigen is not known. This table comes from immunoSEQ multiplex PCR, and its TCRdb copy is limited to in-frame clones, with some not included. The table records roughly 550,000 clones, roughly 95% of them present only once. Cells designated naive CD8 were CD45RO-negative and were positively selected for CCR7, with terminally differentiated effector memory CD45RA+ cells excluded. The CDR3 consists of 12 residues. In germline, CDR1 is SGHRS, CDR2 YFSETQ. This specimen belongs to a study of shared clonotypes between healthy human individuals. Study context: Each donor had three CD4 naive, three CD4 memory, two CD8 naive and one CD8 memory plate. Study observations and caveats: The sole specimen, blood, was sampled, and tissue repertoires likely differ. The authors expected sequencing depth to affect clonotype sharing among donors. As a rule, naive subsets had a larger estimated richness than memory subsets.

The sequencing input was naive CD8+ T cells sorted from blood. The receptor comes from a woman younger than 45 in good health. This chain uses TRBV5-1 with TRBJ2-5, with D unclear. The DNA end is a closer match to TRBJ2-7, so the J assignment may be wrong. The CDR3 coding sequence is TGCGCCAGCAGCCCAAGCTCCTACGAGCAGTACTTC. Translating it yields CASSPSSYEQYF.